This TCR beta chain was profiled in a study of monozygotic twins with inflammatory bowel disease (dated by TCRdb to the late 2010s). Background on the whole study: The full study comprised around 28 monozygotic twin pairs: nine German pairs (four IBD-concordant, five IBD-discordant) and 19 IBD-discordant Danish pairs. Each individual had, on average, about 151 000 unique TCRalpha sequences and 181 000 unique TCRbeta sequences available for analysis. Disease-associated traits were sought mainly through comparisons between IBD patients and their genetically identical healthy co-twins within discordant pairs. Study-level results and caveats: No single strong signal or clonotype linked to IBD turned up in the results, so the idea that one exists was not supported. Distinction between different T cell subtypes could not be achieved in the analysis. Compared with healthy twins, IBD patients had fewer clonotypes in common with other individuals, a difference most pronounced in patients showing signs of disease activity. Differing immunosuppressive treatments among patients may have added background noise and inter-individual variability to the repertoires. Concordant and discordant twins showed no difference in repertoire similarity, possibly because of limited statistical power. Measured by the inverse Simpson index, TCRbeta repertoire diversity was lower in IBD patients than in their healthy co-twins.

Receptor amplification or capture employed 5' RACE. Preparation of each TCR library used roughly 3.5 ug of total RNA. cDNA was synthesized with SMARTScribe reverse transcriptase in eight separate reactions per sample. Unique molecular identifiers containing a 6-nucleotide sample barcode were introduced through template switching during cDNA synthesis. Two nested PCRs of roughly 16 and 10 cycles amplified the TCRalpha and TCRbeta cDNA, and bead purification followed each PCR. Before amplification, the cDNA was both treated with uracil DNA-glycosylase and purified with the QIAquick PCR purification kit. The second PCR added Illumina TruSeq-compatible adapters along with sample-specific barcodes. Library quality and concentration were assessed using TapeStation and Qubit, and about 5 ng of each library was pooled. The pooled libraries were sequenced with 2 x 100 bp reads and custom sequencing primers on an Illumina HiSeq2500 single-index Rapid Run. Processing in the source paper ran as follows. MiGEC version 1.2.6 was used for UMI-based consensus assembly to correct PCR and sequencing errors. MiXCR version 2.1.1 was used for V(D)J alignment, clonotype assembly and CDR3 extraction. Gene usage, clonotype sharing and MAIT/NKT TCR abundance were normalised by analysing the top 1000, 10 000 and 20 000 clonotypes per sample. Diversity was computed as the inverse Simpson index with the vegan R package after downsampling to 27 000 UMIs. Statistical testing used paired Mann-Whitney U tests on the discordant twin pairs and applied Benjamini-Hochberg correction for multiple testing. TCRdb reprocessed the reads and assigns one entry to each CDR3 protein sequence, leaving out DNA. These V and J calls originate from TCRdb's pipeline instead of the authors' own analysis. The sample's table covers 350,000 to 400,000 distinct CDR3 sequences. Of the sample, 2.5% to 3% falls within the top ten clones.

From each donor, an approximately 2.3 ml peripheral blood sample was collected into PAXgene tubes and kept at -80 degrees C. Total RNA was isolated from whole blood with the PAXgene blood miRNA kit on an automated QIAcube, without T cell sorting. Deep TCRalpha and TCRbeta repertoire profiling with unique molecular barcoding was performed on peripheral blood of monozygotic twin pairs concordant or discordant for inflammatory bowel disease. Smoking habits were recorded for all twin pairs, with individuals classified as current, former or never smokers. Its CDR3 holds 17 amino acids, cysteine through phenylalanine. No DNA accompanies this entry. CDR1 DFQATT and CDR2 SNEGSKA were looked up in the germline V gene (reference sequence). For this clonotype: Its binding antigen is unknown.

Sequencing used blood. The chain was built from TRBV20-1 and TRBJ2-1; TCRdb returns TRBD1, unconfirmable since there is no DNA. The clonotype originates from a human donor with ulcerative colitis or Crohn's disease, or a healthy co-twin of an affected twin (not recorded which). The encoded CDR3 is CSAQGARIDKGLGEQFF.